This T cell receptor beta chain was obtained from a study of Ad26.COV2.S vaccination and SARS-CoV-2 variants. Specified treatment: around 19 received Ad26.COV2.S at low or high dose, single or two shots; about 5 received placebo; per-sample allocation not given. Samples came from day 63 after the first vaccine or placebo injection. Comment on this clone: Its antigen is undetermined.

Generated by immunoSEQ multiplex PCR, the TCRdb table keeps only in-frame clones and is missing some. The data show approximately 420,000 clones, approximately 87% seen once. Findings and limits, study-wide: Reportedly, spike-specific CD8+ and CD4+ T cell responses achieved substantial breadth once vaccination had taken place.

Deletions cut 1 base from V and 7 bases from J, with 15 bases between. Germline CDR1 is SGHRS and CDR2 is YFSETQ. This CDR3 region has 16 residues. The rearrangement uses TRBV5-1 and TRBJ1-6; possibly TRBD1 for D (6 bases). The sequences come from peripheral blood, collected in a trial of Ad26.COV2.S vaccine versus placebo. This receptor was obtained from a person between 18 and 59 years old who received the Ad26.COV2.S COVID-19 vaccine or a placebo. CDR3 sequence reads: CASSLLQGTANSPLHF. The DNA for the CDR3 is TGCGCCAGCAGCTTGTTGCAGGGGACGGCGAATTCACCCCTCCACTTT. Full variable domain (missing parts from reference TRBV5-1 and TRBJ1-6): KAGVTQTPRYLIKTRGQQVTLSCSPISGHRSVSWYQQTPGQGLQFLFEYFSETQRNKGNFPGRFSGRQFSNSRSEMNVSTLELGDSALYLCASSLLQGTANSPLHFGNGTRLTVT.